The subject of this entry is one T cell receptor beta chain. The data stem from a study of blood T cell repertoires in COVID-19. Assay used: immunoSEQ multiplex PCR; TCRdb lists only in-frame clones, some missing. This table holds roughly 170,000 clones, around 86% found once. CDR3 size: 14 residues. V was clipped by 5 bases and J by 5 bases, with 15 bases between them. In germline, CDR1 is MNHEY, CDR2 SMNVEV (reference sequence). V usage is TRBV27 and J usage is TRBJ2-5; tentatively, D is TRBD1 (7 bases). This clonotype was sampled from a man in his forties with active or convalescent COVID-19. Sequencing was carried out using peripheral blood. CDR3 nucleotides: TGTGCCAGCAGTCCGCGGGACAGTCGCGAGACCCAGTACTTC. Amino acids: CASSPRDSRETQYF.